The rows below give T cell receptor beta chains drawn from one sample of a study of blood T cell repertoires in acute mononucleosis. Libraries were prepared by immunoSEQ multiplex PCR; TCRdb keeps only in-frame clonotypes and omits some of them. The sample consists of over a thousand clones, approximately 26% of them appearing once. Specimen: EBV GLC epitope tetramer+ CD8+ T cells sorted from PBMCs, collected during acute infectious mononucleosis. The receptors come from a young woman with infectious mononucleosis caused by EBV. The CDR3 runs from the conserved cysteine through the conserved F or W. D genes are given only for firm matches. Clone size appears in some rows only: once, few, many, or a class for an expanded clone.

clone size | J gene | D gene | V gene | CDR3 DNA | CDR3 protein
NA | TRBJ2-1 | NA | TRBV19 | TGTGCCAGTAGTTCCGCGTCGGTCCGGGAAAATGAGCAGTTCTTC | CASSSASVRENEQFF
NA | TRBJ2-3 | NA | TRBV2 | TGTGCCAGCAGCGTGGCTATGGCTCTTTACACAGATACGCAGTATTTT | CASSVAMALYTDTQYF
NA | TRBJ2-4 | NA | TRBV14 | TGTGCCAGCAGCCAGGCTGCCGGGGGCATTCAGTACTTC | CASSQAAGGIQYF
few | TRBJ2-3 | NA | TRBV5-6 | TGTGCCAGCAGTGGTGCCCGGGATACGCAGTATTTT | CASSGARDTQYF
few | TRBJ1-1 | NA | TRBV25-1 | TGTGCCAGCAGCCCGATGAACACTGAAGCTTTCTTT | CASSPMNTEAFF
NA | TRBJ2-7 | NA | TRBV5-1 | TGCGCCAGCAGCTTGGCCAAAAGGGTGCAGGAGCAGTACTTC | CASSLAKRVQEQYF
NA | TRBJ1-1 | NA | TRBV7-2 | TGTGCCAGCAACCAAGGCGGTAGGGGCACTGAAGCTTTCTTT | CASNQGGRGTEAFF
many | TRBJ2-1 | TRBD2 | TRBV7-3 | TGTGCCAGCAGCGTAGCCGGGGGGGATGAGCAGTTCTTC | CASSVAGGDEQFF
NA | TRBJ2-3 | NA | TRBV25-1 | TGTGCCAGCGGTGCCCGGGATACGCAGTATTTT | CASGARDTQYF
few | TRBJ2-3 | NA | TRBV7-3 | TGTGCCAGCAGCGTGGCTATGGCTCTTTACACAGATACGCAGTATTTT | CASSVAMALYTDTQYF
few | TRBJ1-1 | NA | TRBV5-8 | TGTGCCAGCAGCCCGATGAACACTGAAGCTTTCTTT | CASSPMNTEAFF
many | TRBJ2-7 | NA | TRBV5-1 | TGCGCCAGCAGCTTGGCCAAAAAGGGTGCGGAGGAGCAGTACTTC | CASSLAKKGAEEQYF
many | TRBJ2-7 | TRBD1 | TRBV9 | TGTGCCAGCAACCTGGGACAGATCCTGCCGGGCGAGCAGTACTTC | CASNLGQILPGEQYF
NA | TRBJ1-1 | NA | TRBV29-1 | TGCAGCGTGGGGGGGGCGAACACTGAAGCTTTCTTT | CSVGGANTEAFF
NA | TRBJ1-1 | NA | TRBV29-1 | TGCAGCGTGGGGGGTCAGGCGAACTCTGATGCTTTCTTT | CSVGGQANSDAFF
many | TRBJ1-4 | TRBD1 | TRBV29-1 | TGCAGCGTCGCATCGACAGGGGGCACTAATGAAAAACTGTTTTTT | CSVASTGGTNEKLFF
few | TRBJ2-6 | NA | TRBV27 | TGTGCCAGCAGTGATTTCAACCCACAGACTGGGGCCAACGTCCTGACTTTC | CASSDFNPQTGANVLTF
NA | TRBJ2-7 | NA | TRBV5-5 | TGTGCCAGCAGCACTGGGGGCTACGAGCAGTACTTC | CASSTGGYEQYF
few | TRBJ1-1 | TRBD1 | TRBV29-1 | TGCTGCGTGGGGGGACAGGCGAACTCTGAAGCTTTCTTT | CCVGGQANSEAFF
many | TRBJ2-3 | TRBD2 | TRBV5-5 | TGTGCCAGCAGCTTTTCTAGCGGGACCACAGATACGCAGTATTTT | CASSFSSGTTDTQYF
many | TRBJ2-1 | TRBD2 | TRBV14 | TGTGCCAGCAGCTGGCGGGAGAACAATGAGCAGTTCTTC | CASSWRENNEQFF
NA | TRBJ2-1 | NA | TRBV9 | TGTGCCAGCAGGGTAGCTGGTGGGGATGAGCAGTTCTTC | CASRVAGGDEQFF
many | TRBJ2-1 | NA | TRBV21-1 | TGTGCCAGCAGCGTCGCTGGGGGTGATGAGCAGTTCTTC | CASSVAGGDEQFF
few | TRBJ2-1 | NA | TRBV7-3 | TGTGCCAGCAGCGTCGCTGGGGGTGATGAGCAGTTCTTC | CASSVAGGDEQFF
few | TRBJ2-1 | NA | TRBV9 | TGTGCCAGCAGCGCAGGTGGGGATGAGCAGTTCTTC | CASSAGGDEQFF
NA | TRBJ2-2 | TRBD1 | TRBV7-3 | TGTGCCAGCAGTGCCGGACAGGTACAACCCGGGGAGCTGTTTTTT | CASSAGQVQPGELFF
few | TRBJ1-1 | TRBD1 | TRBV29-1 | TGCAGCGTGGGGGGACAGGCGTACACTGATGCTTTCTTT | CSVGGQAYTDAFF
few | TRBJ2-1 | TRBD2 | TRBV9 | TGTGCCCGCAGCGTCGCCGGGGGGGATGAGCAGTTCTTC | CARSVAGGDEQFF
NA | TRBJ2-2 | TRBD1 | TRBV27 | TGTGCCAGCAGTGCCGGACAGGTACAACCCGGGGAGCTGTTTTTT | CASSAGQVQPGELFF
NA | TRBJ1-1 | NA | TRBV29-1 | TGCAGCGTGGGGGGAGAGGCGAACACTGATGCTTTCTTT | CSVGGEANTDAFF
NA | TRBJ2-3 | NA | TRBV25-1 | TGTGCCTGCAGTGGTGCCCGGGATACGCATTATTTT | CACSGARDTHYF
many | TRBJ2-1 | TRBD2 | TRBV9 | TGTGCCAGCACCGACGGGACTATTCTCCCCAATGAGCAGTTCTTC | CASTDGTILPNEQFF
NA | TRBJ1-1 | NA | TRBV29-1 | TGCAGCGTGGGTGGACGGGCGAACACTGAAGCTTTCTTT | CSVGGRANTEAFF
few | TRBJ2-1 | NA | TRBV27 | TGTGCCAGCAGTGTAAGTGGGGAAACCTTTTACAATGAGCAGTTCTTC | CASSVSGETFYNEQFF
NA | TRBJ2-3 | NA | TRBV7-8 | TGTGCCAGCAGCTTATTAGATGGGGATACGCAGTATTTT | CASSLLDGDTQYF
many | TRBJ2-7 | NA | TRBV21-1 | TGTGCCAGCATCCAATCGGGGTTTGTCTACGAGCAGTACTTC | CASIQSGFVYEQYF
large | TRBJ2-1 | NA | TRBV19 | TGTGCCAGTAGTTCCGCGTCGGTCCGGGAAAATGAGCAGTTCTTC | CASSSASVRENEQFF
NA | TRBJ2-1 | NA | TRBV21-1 | TGTGCCAGCACCGACGGGACTATTCTCCCCAATGAGCAGTTCTTC | CASTDGTILPNEQFF
NA | TRBJ2-1 | NA | TRBV9 | TGTGCCAGCAGCGTAGCAGGTGGGGATGAGTTCTTC | CASSVAGGDEFF
few | TRBJ2-1 | NA | TRBV19 | TGTGCCAGTAGTGAAGATAGCGTCCTGGGCAATGAGCAGTTCTTC | CASSEDSVLGNEQFF
NA | TRBJ1-1 | TRBD1 | TRBV29-1 | TGCAGGGTGGGGGGACAGGCTAACACTGAAGCTTTCTTT | CRVGGQANTEAFF
NA | TRBJ1-4 | TRBD1 | TRBV29-1 | TGCTGCGTCGGGACAGGTGGCACTAATGAAAAACTGTTTTTT | CCVGTGGTNEKLFF
few | TRBJ1-1 | NA | TRBV29-1 | TGCAGCGTGGGGGGTCAGGCGAACACTGTAGCTTTCTTT | CSVGGQANTVAFF
NA | TRBJ2-1 | TRBD2 | TRBV9 | TGTGCCATCAGGGTAGCCGGGGGGGATGAGCAGTTCTTC | CAIRVAGGDEQFF
few | TRBJ2-7 | NA | TRBV5-1 | TGCGCCAGCAGCTTTGGCCAAAAGGGTGCGGAGGAGCAGTACTTC | CASSFGQKGAEEQYF